These T cell receptor beta chains were read from a single sample in a study of blood T cell repertoires in COVID-19. The method was immunoSEQ multiplex PCR; TCRdb's version includes in-frame clones alone and lacks a portion of them. The sample yields 91,000 or so clones, about 87% seen once. The sample taken for sequencing was peripheral blood. The receptors shown here come from a human donor in a cohort sampled during active COVID-19. CDR3s include the opening cysteine and the closing phenylalanine or tryptophan. Fields, in order: CDR3 DNA, CDR3 protein, J gene, clone size, D gene, V gene. D genes are given only for firm matches. Rows may omit the clone size; those that give it use once, few, many or a size class.

TGTGCCAGCAGTTTAGGGGGCGGCGAGCAGTACTTC	CASSLGGGEQYF	TRBJ2-7	-	-	TRBV28
TGTGCCAGCAGTTTAAGTTCCGGACAGGGATATGGCTACACCTTC	CASSLSSGQGYGYTF	TRBJ1-2	-	TRBD1	TRBV27
TGCAGCGTTGGACAGGGGGGTTCTCAGCCCCAGCATTTT	CSVGQGGSQPQHF	TRBJ1-5	-	TRBD1	TRBV29-1
TGTGCCAGCAGTTGGGACAGGGGATACGGTGAGCAGTTCTTC	CASSWDRGYGEQFF	TRBJ2-1	-	TRBD1	TRBV28
TGTGCCAGTAGTCACCTACCCGGGACAGTTAGAGCCGGGGAGCTGTTTTTT	CASSHLPGTVRAGELFF	TRBJ2-2	-	TRBD1	TRBV19
TGTGCCAGTATCCCGACCACCGGGACAGGCTATGGCTACACCTTC	CASIPTTGTGYGYTF	TRBJ1-2	-	TRBD1	TRBV19
TGTGCCAGCAGCGTAGGACAGGTTTCCTACGAGCAGTACTTC	CASSVGQVSYEQYF	TRBJ2-7	-	-	TRBV9
TGTGCCAGCAGTCCCCGACTAGCGGGAGGGCCTGGCCAAGAGACCCAGTACTTC	CASSPRLAGGPGQETQYF	TRBJ2-5	-	TRBD2	TRBV27
TGTGCCTGGGGGACAGGGGGCGCGAAGGGCTACACCTTC	CAWGTGGAKGYTF	TRBJ1-2	-	TRBD1	TRBV30
TGCGCCAGCAGCTTGGGCGGCTACACAGATACGCAGTATTTT	CASSLGGYTDTQYF	TRBJ2-3	-	-	TRBV5-1
TGCGCCAGCAGCTTGGATGCGGGAGGCCCTGATGAGCAGTTCTTC	CASSLDAGGPDEQFF	TRBJ2-1	-	TRBD2	TRBV5-1
TGTGCCATCAGTGAGGGGGACAGGGGGTATGACTATGGCTACACCTTC	CAISEGDRGYDYGYTF	TRBJ1-2	once	TRBD1	TRBV10-3
TGTGCCAGCAGCTTGTTGGGGACAGAGAACACTGAAGCTTTCTTT	CASSLLGTENTEAFF	TRBJ1-1	-	TRBD1	TRBV5-6
TGTGCCAGTAGCATGAACACTGAAGCTTTCTTT	CASSMNTEAFF	TRBJ1-1	-	-	TRBV19
TGTGCCAGCTCTCCTATCAGGGGAACCCAAGAGACCCAGTACTTC	CASSPIRGTQETQYF	TRBJ2-5	-	-	TRBV18
TGTGCCAGTAGTATACAGGGGGGCGATCAGCCCCAGCATTTT	CASSIQGGDQPQHF	TRBJ1-5	-	TRBD1	TRBV19
TGTGCCATCAGTGAGTCTTCAGGGTCTAACACCGGGGAGCTGTTTTTT	CAISESSGSNTGELFF	TRBJ2-2	-	-	TRBV10-3
TGTGCCAGTAGTATAGCTCCACGGGACAATCAGCCCCAGCATTTT	CASSIAPRDNQPQHF	TRBJ1-5	-	-	TRBV19
TGTGCCAGCAGCCCTCAACTGGGGGCCAACACTGAAGCTTTCTTT	CASSPQLGANTEAFF	TRBJ1-1	-	-	TRBV25-1
TGTGCCAGCAGTTTCGCGGGACCCTACGAGCAGTACTTC	CASSFAGPYEQYF	TRBJ2-7	-	-	TRBV27
TGCGCCAGCAGCTTGCTTAGCGGGGGGCGCAAGGCCTACGAGCAGTACTTC	CASSLLSGGRKAYEQYF	TRBJ2-7	-	TRBD2	TRBV5-1
TGTGCCAGCAGCTTGAGTTCCGGAGCTCCGAACACCGGGGAGCTGTTTTTT	CASSLSSGAPNTGELFF	TRBJ2-2	once	-	TRBV5-4
TGTGCCAGCAGTGAGGATAGGGGCTATGGCTACACCTTC	CASSEDRGYGYTF	TRBJ1-2	-	-	TRBV2
TGTGCCAGTAGTACTAGCGGGAGCTCCTACGAGCAGTACTTC	CASSTSGSSYEQYF	TRBJ2-7	few	TRBD2	TRBV19
TGTGCCAGCAGCCAATATCAGGGGGGAGGCTACACCTTC	CASSQYQGGGYTF	TRBJ1-2	-	TRBD1	TRBV7-2
TGTGCCAGCATCCTGGACAGGGCTGATACTGAAGCTTTCTTT	CASILDRADTEAFF	TRBJ1-1	-	TRBD1	TRBV6-5